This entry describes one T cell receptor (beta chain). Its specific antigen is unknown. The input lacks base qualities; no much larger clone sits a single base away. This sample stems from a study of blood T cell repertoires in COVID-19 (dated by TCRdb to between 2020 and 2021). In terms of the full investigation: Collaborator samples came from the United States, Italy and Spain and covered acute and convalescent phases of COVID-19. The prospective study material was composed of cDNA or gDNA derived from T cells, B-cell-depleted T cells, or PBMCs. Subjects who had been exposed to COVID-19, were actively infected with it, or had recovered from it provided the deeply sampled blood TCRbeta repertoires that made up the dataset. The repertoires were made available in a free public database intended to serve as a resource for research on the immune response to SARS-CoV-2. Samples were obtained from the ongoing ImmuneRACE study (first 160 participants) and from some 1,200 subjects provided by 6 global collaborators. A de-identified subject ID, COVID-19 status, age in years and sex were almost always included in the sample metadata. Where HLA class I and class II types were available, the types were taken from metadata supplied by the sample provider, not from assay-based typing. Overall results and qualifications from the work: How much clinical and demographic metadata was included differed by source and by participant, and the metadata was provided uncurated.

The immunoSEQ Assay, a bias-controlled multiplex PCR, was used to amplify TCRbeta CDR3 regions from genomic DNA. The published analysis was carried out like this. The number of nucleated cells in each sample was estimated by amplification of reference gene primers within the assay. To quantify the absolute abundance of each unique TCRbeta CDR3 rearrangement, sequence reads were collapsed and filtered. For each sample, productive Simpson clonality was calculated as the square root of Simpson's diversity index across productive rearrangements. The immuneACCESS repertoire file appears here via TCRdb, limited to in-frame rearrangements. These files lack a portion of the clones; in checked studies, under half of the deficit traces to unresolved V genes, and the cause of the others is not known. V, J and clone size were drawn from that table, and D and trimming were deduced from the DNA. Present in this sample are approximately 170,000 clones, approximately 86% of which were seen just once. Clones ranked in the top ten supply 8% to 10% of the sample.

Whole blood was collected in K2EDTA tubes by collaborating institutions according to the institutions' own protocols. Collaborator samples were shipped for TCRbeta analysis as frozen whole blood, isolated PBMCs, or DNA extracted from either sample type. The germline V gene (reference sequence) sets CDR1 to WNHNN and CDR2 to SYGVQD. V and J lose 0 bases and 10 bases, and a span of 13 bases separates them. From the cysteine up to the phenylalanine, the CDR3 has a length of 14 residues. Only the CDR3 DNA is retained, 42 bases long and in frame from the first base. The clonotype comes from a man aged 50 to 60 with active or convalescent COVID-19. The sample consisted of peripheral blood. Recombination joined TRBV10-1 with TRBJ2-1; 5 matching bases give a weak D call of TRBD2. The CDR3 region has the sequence CASSESWHWEEQFF. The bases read TGCGCCAGCAGTGAGTCGTGGCACTGGGAGGAGCAGTTCTTC.